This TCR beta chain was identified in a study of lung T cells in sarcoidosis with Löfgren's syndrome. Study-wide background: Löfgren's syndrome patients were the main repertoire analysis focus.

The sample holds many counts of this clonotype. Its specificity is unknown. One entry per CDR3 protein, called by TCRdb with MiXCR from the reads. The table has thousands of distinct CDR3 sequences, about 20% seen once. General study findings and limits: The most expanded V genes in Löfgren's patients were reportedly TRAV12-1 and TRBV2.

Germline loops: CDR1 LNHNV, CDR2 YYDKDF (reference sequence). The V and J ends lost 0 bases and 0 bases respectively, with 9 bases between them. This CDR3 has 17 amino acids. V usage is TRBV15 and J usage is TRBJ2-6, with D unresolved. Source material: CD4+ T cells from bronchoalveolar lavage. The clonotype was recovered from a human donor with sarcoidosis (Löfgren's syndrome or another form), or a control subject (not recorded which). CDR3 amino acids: CATSRDLISSGANVLTF. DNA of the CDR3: TGTGCCACCAGCAGAGATCTGATCTCCTCTGGGGCCAACGTCCTGACTTTC.